This T cell receptor beta chain was sequenced for a study of blood T cells in healthy people across ages. No fewer than 6 million PBMCs went into each sample. Trimming stripped 0 bases from V and 4 bases from J, with 9 bases between. CDR1 and CDR2 (germline): SGHTA, FQGTGA. CDR3 size: 14 residues. The use of a sample-barcoded 5' primer and a J-beta primer mix characterized a second PCR of roughly 6 to 12 cycles. All samples gave at least 2.5 million CDR3-containing paired-end reads. Each CDR3 protein gets one entry after TCRdb re-called the 5' RACE reads with MiXCR. The profile shows about 680,000 distinct CDR3 sequences, around 49% of them singletons.

Source material: blood. The clonotype originates from a woman aged 55-75 years in good health. This chain connects TRBV7-3 to TRBJ1-1; no clear D gene. CDR3 sequence: CASSLTALGTEAFF. CDR3 DNA sequence: TGTGCCAGCAGCTTAACAGCCCTAGGCACTGAAGCTTTCTTT.